The 13 T cell receptor beta chains below were found in one sample sequenced in a study of blood T cell repertoires in COVID-19. Assay: immunoSEQ multiplex PCR; the TCRdb copy retains only in-frame clones and omits some. This sample has a few hundred thousand clones, with about 88% found just once. Sequencing was done on a sample of peripheral blood. These receptors were collected from a man between 60 and 70 years old who had recovered from COVID-19.

The chain carries TRBV9 and TRBJ1-1; a weak D match, TRBD1 (5 bases). Germline V CDR1 and CDR2: SGDLS, YYNGEE. The CDR3 runs to 18 residues. Trimming removed 0 bases at V and 0 bases at J, with 18 bases between. CDR3 sequence: CASSVDAGGGWVNTEAFF. CDR3 nucleotides: TGTGCCAGCAGCGTAGACGCCGGCGGGGGGTGGGTGAACACTGAAGCTTTCTTT.

This chain joins TRBV7-8 and TRBJ2-4; TRBD1 aligns across 7 bases. The CDR3 contains 14 residues. Germline V CDR1 and CDR2: SGHVS, FQNEAQ. The trim removed 1 base at V and 4 bases at J, leaving 1 base unmatched. The CDR3 sequence: CASSLEGQKNIQYF. The CDR3 region has the DNA TGTGCCAGCAGCTTAGAGGGACAGAAAAACATTCAGTACTTC.

V and J are TRBV19 and TRBJ1-1; TRBD1 is a possible D gene (5 bases). The CDR3 extends over 13 amino acids. CDR1 is LNHDA and CDR2 is SQIVND in the germline V gene (reference sequence). V was pared by 5 bases and J by 0 bases, with 7 bases between. The CDR3 DNA reads as TGTGCCAGTAGTCAGGGTCTGAACACTGAAGCTTTCTTT. Amino acids: CASSQGLNTEAFF.

CDR3 coding DNA: TGTGCCATCAGTGTGGACAGCGTTAACTATGGCTACACCTTC. Encoded protein: CAISVDSVNYGYTF. The rearrangement joins TRBV10-3 to TRBJ1-2, with TRBD1 as a possible D gene (6 bases). CDR1 ENHRY and CDR2 SYGVKD come from the germline V gene. The CDR3 spans 14 residues. The V and J ends lost 4 bases and 1 base respectively, with 10 bases between them.

The rearrangement links TRBV19 to TRBJ2-7, with 9 bases aligning to TRBD1. The CDR3 totals 13 residues. V lost 7 bases and J lost 6; bases outside the gene matches: 7. Germline V CDR1 and CDR2: LNHDA, SQIVND (reference sequence). CDR3 sequence (DNA): TGTGCCAGTAACGACAGGGGGATGCTCGAGCAGTACTTC. This gives the protein CASNDRGMLEQYF. The entire variable domain, with the rest obtained from reference TRBV19 and TRBJ2-7, is as follows: DGGITQSPKYLFRKEGQNVTLSCEQNLNHDAMYWYRQDPGQGLRLIYYSQIVNDFQKGDIAEGYSVSREKKESFPLTVTSAQKNPTAFYLCASNDRGMLEQYFGPGTRLTVT.

The count of this clone is one. The V and J genes are TRBV7-9 and TRBJ2-6; D unclear. Germline loops: CDR1 SEHNR, CDR2 FQNEAQ (reference sequence). The CDR3 has 16 residues. The V gene lost 5 bases and the J gene lost 0 bases, with 11 bases spanning the gap. The CDR3 coding sequence is TGTGCCAGCAGCGTAGAATCCCTCTCTGGGGCCAACGTCCTGACTTTC. Its translation is CASSVESLSGANVLTF.

V usage is TRBV7-2 and J usage is TRBJ1-6; 8 bases match TRBD1. The germline CDR1 and CDR2 sequences are SGHTA and FQGNSA. The CDR3 extends over 14 amino acids. V lost 5 bases and J lost 10; bases outside the gene matches: 7. CDR3 sequence: CASSLGQGISPLHF. CDR3 bases: TGTGCCAGCAGCCTCGGACAGGGTATCTCACCCCTCCACTTT. The full variable domain, in which reference TRBV7-2 and TRBJ1-6 provide the parts outside the CDR3, is GAGVSQSPSNKVTEKGKDVELRCDPISGHTALYWYRQSLGQGLEFLIYFQGNSAPDKSGLPSDRFSAERTGGSVSTLTIQRTQQEDSAVYLCASSLGQGISPLHFGNGTRLTVT.

The chain links TRBV5-5 to TRBJ2-4, with TRBD2 matching over 14 bases. From germline, CDR1 is SGHKS and CDR2 YYEKEE (reference sequence). V shed 5 bases, J shed 7 bases, and the junction held 5 bases outside the gene matches. The CDR3 is 15 residues long. The CDR3 is CASSPRTSGGNIQYF. Written as DNA, the CDR3 is TGTGCCAGCAGTCCACGGACTAGCGGGGGGAACATTCAGTACTTC.

The V gene is TRBV7-2, the J gene TRBJ2-4, with TRBD2 matching over 8 bases. Germline-derived CDR1 and CDR2 are SGHTA and FQGNSA. After removal of 1 base from V and 6 bases from J, the junction contained 5 bases not matched to a gene. The CDR3 consists of 15 residues. Here the CDR3 reads CASSLGSGGGNIQYF. The CDR3 DNA follows: TGTGCCAGCAGCTTAGGGTCCGGGGGGGGAAACATTCAGTACTTC.

The chain carries TRBV18 and TRBJ2-6; TRBD1 agrees at 10 bases. Trimming removed 4 bases from V and 0 bases from J; junction bases left unmatched: 9. The CDR3 is made up of 19 amino acids. Germline V gene sequence: CDR1 KGHSH, CDR2 LQKENI. This chain's CDR3 is CASSQIRDRGTSGANVLTF. The CDR3 DNA is TGTGCCAGCTCACAAATACGGGACAGGGGTACCTCTGGGGCCAACGTCCTGACTTTC.

The chain is built from TRBV5-4 and TRBJ2-7; maybe TRBD2 (7 bases). In germline, CDR1 is SGHNT, CDR2 YYREEE (reference sequence). This CDR3 is built from 17 residues. V shed 0 bases and J shed 2 bases, with 18 bases lying between them. The DNA of the CDR3 is TGTGCCAGCAGCTTGGGTTCCGGCAGGGGACTAACCTACGAGCAGTACTTC. This sequence encodes CASSLGSGRGLTYEQYF.

The chain joins TRBV6-5 to TRBJ1-5; TRBD1 aligns across 9 bases. Trimming took 2 bases from V and 4 from J; bases not matched to a gene: 6. This CDR3 has 16 amino acids. Germline V lookup: CDR1 MNHEY, CDR2 SVGAGI. The CDR3 region has the DNA TGTGCCAGCAGTTACCGGACCGGGACAGGGAATCAGCCCCAGCATTTT. It translates to CASSYRTGTGNQPQHF.

The chain employs TRBV4-2 and TRBJ2-1, with 9 bases that match TRBD2. CDR1 LGHNA and CDR2 YNFKEQ come from the germline V gene. Trimming at V came to 0 bases and at J to 0 bases, leaving 6 bases not matched to a gene. The CDR3 has 18 amino acids. The CDR3 loop is CASSQDDPSGVSYNEQFF. CDR3 sequence (DNA): TGTGCCAGCAGCCAAGACGATCCTAGCGGGGTCTCCTACAATGAGCAGTTCTTC.